This T cell receptor (beta chain) derives from a study of T-cell reconstitution after alpha-beta-depleted transplantation in children. The V end lost 6 bases, the J end lost 9 bases, and 18 bases lay between the germline ends. Germline lookup yields CDR1 MNHNS and CDR2 SASEGT. This CDR3 contains 15 residues. During its preparation, the TCRbeta library received unique molecular identifiers. A single record per CDR3 protein comes from TCRdb applying MiXCR to the PCR reads. The sample shows fewer than 550,000 distinct CDR3 sequences, approximately 10% of them seen only once. The specimen comprised PBMCs from the stem cell graft donor, sampled from the stem cell graft. This chain links TRBV6-1 with TRBJ1-6, with D possibly being TRBD1 (6 bases). The TCR was taken from a human donor who donated a stem cell graft to a child with acute myeloid leukemia. The DNA of the CDR3 is TGTGCCAGCAGGATCCCGGGACACCTTGGTTCACCCCTCCACTTT. Translated: CASRIPGHLGSPLHF.